This is a list of T cell receptor beta chains from one sample in a study of identical twins. TCRdb called the 5' RACE reads again in MiXCR, with one record for every CDR3 protein. The sample gives roughly 220,000 distinct CDR3 sequences, over 5% of which show up once; approximately 14% is in the top ten. The sample was also linked to a second study, of T cells expressing NK-cell markers.

The sequenced sample was CD8+ T cells sorted from blood. The receptors derive from a woman between 18 and 29 years old in good health. CDR3s include the opening cysteine and the closing phenylalanine or tryptophan. A D gene is named only where the DNA matches it firmly. Clone size is shown for a subset of rows, as once, few, many or a class of expanded clone.

NA	TRBV27	TRBJ2-1	NA	CASSLDPVEYNEQFF	TGTGCCAGCAGTTTAGACCCCGTAGAGTACAATGAGCAGTTCTTC
NA	TRBV29-1	TRBJ1-1	NA	CSCSHGTEAFF	TGCAGCTGCTCCCATGGCACTGAAGCTTTCTTT
NA	TRBV11-2	TRBJ2-7	NA	CASSAAVTYEQYF	TGTGCCAGCAGCGCAGCGGTAACCTACGAGCAGTACTTC
many	TRBV7-2	TRBJ2-1	NA	CASSPQAGKQFF	TGTGCCAGCAGCCCACAGGCGGGGAAACAGTTCTTC
NA	TRBV12-3/TRBV12-4	TRBJ2-1	NA	CASAKQGSYNEQFF	TGTGCCAGCGCCAAACAGGGATCCTACAATGAGCAGTTCTTC
NA	TRBV4-1	TRBJ2-2	TRBD1	CASSHAQGASGELFF	TGCGCCAGCAGCCACGCACAGGGGGCGAGCGGGGAGCTGTTTTTT
many	TRBV5-1	TRBJ2-7	TRBD2	CASSLGLAGAKGEQYF	TGCGCCAGCAGCTTGGGACTAGCGGGAGCCAAGGGAGAGCAGTACTTC
few	TRBV5-5	TRBJ1-1	NA	CASGGQGQAFF	TGTGCCAGCGGTGGGCAGGGACAAGCTTTCTTT
few	TRBV11-2	TRBJ2-1	TRBD2	CASSFSSGANNEQFF	TGTGCCAGCAGCTTTTCTAGCGGGGCAAACAATGAGCAGTTCTTC
NA	TRBV2	TRBJ2-3	TRBD2	CATTKGTSGTDTQYF	TGTGCCACCACAAAAGGTACTAGCGGCACAGATACGCAGTATTTT
many	TRBV4-2	TRBJ2-3	TRBD2	CASSHRGGGEDTQYF	TGTGCCAGCAGCCATCGCGGGGGTGGTGAAGATACGCAGTATTTT
many	TRBV7-9	TRBJ2-4	NA	CASSLALEVQYF	TGTGCCAGCAGCTTAGCCCTAGAAGTACAGTACTTC
once	TRBV27	TRBJ2-7	TRBD1	CASHRYRGLSVEQYF	TGTGCCAGCCATCGCTACAGGGGTTTGAGTGTCGAGCAGTACTTC
few	TRBV12-3/TRBV12-4	TRBJ2-5	NA	CASSLDRDLRYQETQYF	TGTGCCAGCAGTTTAGATCGGGACTTGCGGTACCAAGAGACCCAGTACTTC
few	TRBV3-1	TRBJ2-1	TRBD1	CASSQEEKTGAFNEQFF	TGTGCCAGCAGCCAAGAGGAGAAGACAGGGGCTTTCAATGAGCAGTTCTTC
many	TRBV11-2	TRBJ2-1	TRBD2	CASSPPGLAISNEQFF	TGTGCCAGCAGCCCCCCTGGACTAGCGATAAGCAATGAGCAGTTCTTC
few	TRBV15	TRBJ2-1	TRBD2	CATSVQMTSGRTRSNEQFF	TGTGCCACCAGCGTGCAGATGACTAGCGGGAGGACTAGATCCAATGAGCAGTTCTTC
few	TRBV6-2/TRBV6-3	TRBJ2-7	TRBD1	CASSYAPPGQVIPYEQYF	TGTGCCAGCAGTTACGCCCCGCCGGGACAGGTAATTCCGTACGAGCAGTACTTC
few	TRBV6-4	TRBJ1-5	NA	CAILVPGVNQPQHF	TGTGCCATCCTAGTCCCAGGGGTGAATCAGCCCCAGCATTTT
NA	TRBV9	TRBJ2-7	TRBD1	CASSPGQDLREQYF	TGTGCCAGCAGCCCGGGACAGGATCTACGTGAGCAGTACTTC
many	TRBV6-4	TRBJ2-1	TRBD2	CASSGTSGSNNEQFF	TGTGCCAGCAGTGGGACTAGCGGGAGTAATAATGAGCAGTTCTTC
NA	TRBV12-3/TRBV12-4	TRBJ1-6	TRBD1	CASSGQGRDNSPLHF	TGTGCCAGCAGCGGACAGGGGAGGGATAATTCACCCCTCCACTTT
few	TRBV4-1	TRBJ2-7	NA	CASSQAPSGTASYEQYF	TGCGCCAGCAGCCAAGCCCCATCCGGGACGGCATCCTACGAGCAGTACTTC
few	TRBV6-2/TRBV6-3	TRBJ2-1	NA	CASSRGHYEQFF	TGTGCCAGCAGCCGAGGGCACTATGAGCAGTTCTTC
few	TRBV7-9	TRBJ1-4	NA	CASSLWQGDEKLFF	TGTGCCAGCAGCTTATGGCAGGGTGACGAAAAACTGTTTTTT
NA	TRBV7-9	TRBJ2-7	NA	CASEDGTYEQYF	TGTGCCTCGGAGGACGGAACCTACGAGCAGTACTTC
NA	TRBV14	TRBJ2-1	NA	CASSRRGEQFF	TGTGCCAGCAGCCGAAGGGGTGAGCAGTTCTTC
few	TRBV27	TRBJ2-2	NA	CASSLILAKGTGELFF	TGTGCCAGCAGTTTAATCTTGGCGAAGGGGACCGGGGAGCTGTTTTTT
NA	TRBV20-1	TRBJ2-2	NA	CSANTQADTGELFF	TGCAGTGCGAACACCCAGGCGGACACCGGGGAGCTGTTTTTT
few	TRBV27	TRBJ1-2	TRBD1	CASSPRTGDYGYTF	TGTGCCAGCAGTCCTCGGACAGGGGACTATGGCTACACCTTC
few	TRBV12-3/TRBV12-4	TRBJ1-1	NA	CASSLATGNTEAFF	TGTGCCAGCAGTTTAGCGACAGGGAACACTGAAGCTTTCTTT
NA	TRBV7-6	TRBJ2-5	TRBD2	CASSISGLGGTQYF	TGTGCCAGCAGCATCTCGGGACTAGGGGGGACCCAGTACTTC
NA	TRBV3-1	TRBJ2-3	NA	CASTHPGRTDTQYF	TGTGCCAGCACCCACCCCGGTAGGACAGATACGCAGTATTTT
NA	TRBV10-2	TRBJ2-7	TRBD2	CASTGTSGRNEQYF	TGCGCCAGCACCGGGACTAGCGGGAGGAACGAGCAGTACTTC
few	TRBV27	TRBJ2-7	NA	CASRQLRPGLTYEQYF	TGTGCCAGCAGACAACTCCGACCGGGACTGACATACGAGCAGTACTTC
few	TRBV27	TRBJ2-5	NA	CASSHSGNQETQYF	TGTGCCAGCAGCCACAGTGGAAACCAAGAGACCCAGTACTTC
few	TRBV4-3	TRBJ2-5	TRBD1	CASSQVKSWDRGRETQYF	TGCGCCAGCAGCCAAGTTAAATCTTGGGACAGGGGTCGAGAGACCCAGTACTTC
few	TRBV7-9	TRBJ2-7	NA	CASSGRDASSYEQYF	TGTGCCAGCAGCGGCCGGGACGCGAGCTCCTACGAGCAGTACTTC
many	TRBV7-9	TRBJ2-2	NA	CASSPNGGDPGELFF	TGTGCCAGCAGCCCAAATGGCGGCGATCCCGGGGAGCTGTTTTTT
NA	TRBV20-1	TRBJ2-1	TRBD2	CSASGGTRKANEQFF	TGCAGTGCTAGCGGAGGGACTAGGAAGGCCAATGAGCAGTTCTTC
NA	TRBV6-2/TRBV6-3	TRBJ2-1	TRBD2	CASKGWREGQNEQFF	TGTGCCAGCAAAGGGTGGCGGGAGGGCCAGAATGAGCAGTTCTTC
many	TRBV7-9	TRBJ2-5	TRBD1	CASSLADRAQTQYF	TGTGCCAGCAGCTTAGCAGACAGGGCTCAGACCCAGTACTTC
few	TRBV5-1	TRBJ2-5	NA	CASSLGGSLDF	TGCGCCAGCAGCTTGGGGGGCAGTCTTGACTTC
NA	TRBV7-9	TRBJ2-5	NA	CASSFGTDSKETQYF	TGTGCCAGCAGCTTCGGGACGGACTCCAAAGAGACCCAGTACTTC
many	TRBV19	TRBJ2-1	TRBD2	CASSLLALTYNEQFF	TGTGCCAGTAGTCTACTAGCGTTGACCTACAATGAGCAGTTCTTC
few	TRBV6-1	TRBJ1-1	NA	CASSEEAPGGRMNTEAFF	TGTGCCAGCAGTGAAGAAGCTCCTGGGGGGCGGATGAACACTGAAGCTTTCTTT